This is a list of T cell receptor beta chains from one sample in a study of T-cell memory formation after mild COVID-19. In TCRdb, the 5' RACE reads were re-called with MiXCR into one record per CDR3 protein. The sample has some 350,000 distinct CDR3 sequences, roughly 13% seen once; the top ten hold 20% to 25%. The sample taken for sequencing was PBMCs or a T cell subset sorted from them (not recorded which). Receptors originate from a man in his late teens or twenties who had mild COVID-19 (a few samples of this study predate the infection). Cell type and time point are not known. Each CDR3 is given with its conserved first and last residue. D genes are given only for firm matches. Rows give clone size only sometimes, using once, few, many, or a class for an expanded clone.

j_call clone_size v_call d_call cdr3_length cdr3_nt cdr3_aa
TRBJ1-1 NA TRBV5-1 NA 14 TGCGCCAGCAGCTTGATTCAGGCCAACACTGAAGCTTTCTTT CASSLIQANTEAFF
TRBJ2-5 NA TRBV7-9 NA 14 TGTGCCAGCAGCCGTAATGGACACCAAGAGACCCAGTACTTC CASSRNGHQETQYF
TRBJ1-1 NA TRBV3-1 NA 16 TGTGCCAGCAGCCAAGCGAGAGACAGGCTAAACACTGAAGCTTTCTTT CASSQARDRLNTEAFF
TRBJ2-5 many TRBV7-3 NA 14 TGTGCCAGCAGCCCGATGTTGGACCAAGAGACCCAGTACTTC CASSPMLDQETQYF
TRBJ2-5 few TRBV18 NA 12 TGTGCCAGCTCACCGGCCTCGGAGACCCAGTACTTC CASSPASETQYF
TRBJ1-1 few TRBV4-3 NA 15 TGCGCCAGCAGCCCCAGGGTTTACATGAACACTGAAGCTTTCTTT CASSPRVYMNTEAFF
TRBJ1-1 once TRBV5-1 NA 15 TGCGCCAGCAGCTTAACAGGGAAACTGAACACTGAAGCTTTCTTT CASSLTGKLNTEAFF
TRBJ2-1 many TRBV7-6 TRBD2 15 TGTGCCAGCAGCTTAGGACTAGCGGACAACAATGAGCAGTTCTTC CASSLGLADNNEQFF
TRBJ1-2 NA TRBV11-2 TRBD1 12 TGTGCCAGCAGCTTTTTAGGGGGCGGCTACACCTTC CASSFLGGGYTF
TRBJ2-2 NA TRBV7-4 NA 17 TGTGCCAGCAGCTTACCAGGGACAAGACTGATGACCGGGGAGCTGTTTTTT CASSLPGTRLMTGELFF
TRBJ2-1 NA TRBV4-1 NA 15 TGCGCCAGCAGCCAAGATGGGGGCGGGGATCCTGAGCAGTTCTTC CASSQDGGGDPEQFF
TRBJ2-3 once TRBV6-2/TRBV6-3 TRBD2 14 TGTGCCAGCCAGCGGGGGGGCCGGTCTGATACGCAGTATTTT CASQRGGRSDTQYF
TRBJ2-3 NA TRBV12-5 TRBD1 17 TGTGCTAGTGGACACGGGACAGGGTTGGAGAACACAGATACGCAGTATTTT CASGHGTGLENTDTQYF
TRBJ2-3 few TRBV20-1 NA 12 TGCAGTGGCGGGACTTACACAGATACGCAGTATTTT CSGGTYTDTQYF
TRBJ1-1 few TRBV7-6 TRBD1 16 TGTGCCAGCAGCTTAGTTTTAAGTGACAGGGCTACTGAAGCTTTCTTT CASSLVLSDRATEAFF
TRBJ2-7 few TRBV28 TRBD2 15 TGTGCCAGCAGTTTTCCTAGCGGGGGGTATTACGAGCAGTACTTC CASSFPSGGYYEQYF
TRBJ2-1 NA TRBV28 NA 18 TGTGCCAGCAGTTTATATGGGCAGGGAAGGAAGCGCCGTAATGAGCAGTTCTTC CASSLYGQGRKRRNEQFF
TRBJ1-6 few TRBV18 NA 14 TGTGCCAGCTCCCAAGTGGATCGTAATTCACCCCTCCACTTT CASSQVDRNSPLHF
TRBJ1-5 NA TRBV15 NA 15 TGTGCCACCAGCAGGCCGGGTGGGATCTTCCAGCCCCAGCATTTT CATSRPGGIFQPQHF
TRBJ1-1 NA TRBV7-9 NA 13 TGTGCCAGCAGCTTTATCATGAACACTGAAGCTTTCTTT CASSFIMNTEAFF
TRBJ1-5 NA TRBV7-6 NA 14 TGTGCCAGATTCCCGGGACGCGGGAAACAGCCCCAGCATTTT CARFPGRGKQPQHF
TRBJ1-3 many TRBV10-3 NA 15 TGTGCCATCACTCAGACCCCGGGATCTGGAAACACCATATATTTT CAITQTPGSGNTIYF
TRBJ1-2 NA TRBV5-1 TRBD1 17 TGCGCCAGCCGCGCCGGGACAGGGACAAGGGGTATCTATGGCTACACCTTC CASRAGTGTRGIYGYTF
TRBJ2-7 NA TRBV29-1 TRBD2 13 TGCAGCGTTGGGGTAGCGGGGAGGAACGAGCAGTACTTC CSVGVAGRNEQYF
TRBJ2-3 few TRBV6-6 TRBD2 15 TGTGCCAGCAGTTACTCGCCTAGCGGGAGAGATACGCAGTATTTT CASSYSPSGRDTQYF
TRBJ2-1 NA TRBV6-5 NA 13 TGTGCCAGCAGTTACAGTTTCCGGGATGAGCAGTTCTTC CASSYSFRDEQFF
TRBJ2-2 NA TRBV3-1 NA 19 TGTGCCAGCAGCCAAGAAAGGTACACAGGGCCAACGAACACCGGGGAGCTGTTTTTT CASSQERYTGPTNTGELFF
TRBJ2-3 many TRBV4-1 NA 15 TGCGCCAGCAGCCTGGAGCCGGGGGGCACAGATACGCAGTATTTT CASSLEPGGTDTQYF
TRBJ2-3 few TRBV7-2 NA 15 TGTGCCAGCACCATCGGGGGCGCAGACACAGATACGCAGTATTTT CASTIGGADTDTQYF
TRBJ2-7 NA TRBV6-5 NA 14 TGTGCCAGCAGTTACCCCGGGATCCCTGACGAGCAGTACTTC CASSYPGIPDEQYF
TRBJ1-5 many TRBV5-6 NA 16 TGTGCCAGCAGCCTGGGAGGACAAATGAGCAATCAGCCCCAGCATTTT CASSLGGQMSNQPQHF
TRBJ1-1 few TRBV2 NA 13 TGTGCCAGCAATACCGGTGGCAGCACTGAAGCTTTCTTT CASNTGGSTEAFF
TRBJ1-5 many TRBV12-3/TRBV12-4 NA 16 TGTGCCAGCAGTTTATCTGCCCAGGGGACAAATCAGCCCCAGCATTTT CASSLSAQGTNQPQHF
TRBJ2-5 few TRBV9 TRBD2 15 TGTGCCAGCAGCGTAACTAGCGGGTACCAAGAGACCCAGTACTTC CASSVTSGYQETQYF
TRBJ2-3 few TRBV7-2 TRBD1 16 TGTGCCAGCAGCTTAATAGGACAGGGGGTTACAGATACGCAGTATTTT CASSLIGQGVTDTQYF